This TCR beta chain was identified in a study of blood T cells in healthy people across ages. Overall study findings and caveats: Percentage of naive T cells showed a strong correlation with TCR beta diversity.

Together with a sample-barcoded 5' primer, a J-beta primer mix was included in a second PCR lasting roughly 6 to 12 cycles. A template-switch adaptor containing 12 random nucleotides labeled each cDNA molecule. TCRdb reprocessed the 5' RACE reads with MiXCR, giving one entry per CDR3 protein. The profile shows about 1.8 million distinct CDR3 sequences, around half of them singletons. V gave up 3 bases and J gave up 13 bases; unmatched junction bases: 18. CDR1 and CDR2 from the germline V gene are KGHDR and SFDVKD. The CDR3 runs 17 residues. Turning to this clonotype: Its target is unknown. A read error may be the cause here, since a much bigger clone is one base away.

This chain connects TRBV24-1 to TRBJ2-1; 9 nucleotides match TRBD1. Input material: blood. This receptor was obtained from a woman in her forties in good health. The CDR3 reads CATSDPIPGQGGETQFF. The CDR3, as DNA: TGTGCCACCAGTGATCCTATTCCGGGACAGGGAGGAGAGACCCAGTTCTTC.